This T cell receptor (beta chain) was identified during a study of control samples from healthy donors and cancer patients. The repertoire was sequenced with immunoSEQ multiplex PCR; TCRdb's copy has only in-frame clones and lacks some. The sample lists about 77,000 clones, around 92% occurring once. Germline CDR1 MNHEY, CDR2 SMNVEV (reference sequence). V lost 2 bases to trimming and J lost 4 bases, with 11 bases between them. The CDR3 is 15 residues long. Source material: blood. The chain carries TRBV27 and TRBJ1-4; D unclear. The sequence came from a woman aged 55-69 years in good health. In DNA, the CDR3 is TGTGCCAGCAGTTTAAAAAGCCGCAATAATGAAAAACTGTTTTTT. Protein sequence: CASSLKSRNNEKLFF. Filled out from reference TRBV27 and TRBJ1-4, the complete variable domain reads EAQVTQNPRYLITVTGKKLTVTCSQNMNHEYMSWYRQDPGLGLRQIYYSMNVEVTDKGDVPEGYKVSRKEKRNFPLILESPSPNQTSLYFCASSLKSRNNEKLFFGSGTQLSVL.